A selection of T cell receptor beta chains follows, all from one sample in a study of blood T cell repertoires in COVID-19. Assay: immunoSEQ multiplex PCR; the TCRdb copy retains only in-frame clones and omits some. The sample lists under 250,000 clones; less than 90% were seen once. Sequenced material: peripheral blood. These TCRs come from a man aged 55 to 70 with acute or convalescent COVID-19. The CDR3 runs from the conserved cysteine through the conserved F or W. D genes are given only for firm matches. Clone sizes are given selectively: once, few, many, or a class where the clone is expanded.

TRBJ1-4	-	few	TRBV10-3	TGTGCCATCAGTGAGTCGACCTCGCGGGAGGGTGAAAAACTGTTTTTT	CAISESTSREGEKLFF
TRBJ2-7	-	-	TRBV6-5	TGTGCCAGCAGTTACAGGCAGGGGAAGAACGAGCAGTACTTC	CASSYRQGKNEQYF
TRBJ2-1	TRBD1	-	TRBV11-2	TGTGCCAGCAGCGCCCGACAGGGGAATGAGCAGTTCTTC	CASSARQGNEQFF
TRBJ1-1	-	once	TRBV11-2	TGTGCCAGCAGCTTAGGTCAACAGGGATCGGACACTGAAGCTTTCTTT	CASSLGQQGSDTEAFF
TRBJ2-5	-	-	TRBV7-3	TGTGCCAGCAGCCCCTTCGGCCAGGGTGGAGAGACCCAGTACTTC	CASSPFGQGGETQYF
TRBJ2-5	-	-	TRBV11-3	TGTGCCAGCAGCTTAGAAAGTGGGGATGGGAGACCCCAGTACTTC	CASSLESGDGRPQYF
TRBJ2-2	-	-	TRBV7-3	TGTGCCAGCAGCTTCCGGACAGTCATTACCACCGGGGAGCTGTTTTTT	CASSFRTVITTGELFF
TRBJ1-2	-	-	TRBV4-3	TGCGCCAGCAGCCCCCTGGGGGGTGCCTATGGCTACACCTTC	CASSPLGGAYGYTF
TRBJ1-2	-	-	TRBV3-1/TRBV3-2	TGTGCCAGCAGCCAGCCAGGATCGTTACGTGGCTACACCTTC	CASSQPGSLRGYTF
TRBJ2-1	TRBD1	-	TRBV5-6	TGTGCCAGCAGCTTCCGCCGGACAGGATACAATGAGCAGTTCTTC	CASSFRRTGYNEQFF
TRBJ1-1	TRBD1	-	TRBV5-1	TGCGCCAGCAGCTTGGGAGGGGGCCGAGTAACGGCTTTCTTT	CASSLGGGRVTAFF
TRBJ2-3	-	few	TRBV29-1	TGCAGCGGACGGCGCGGGATAGGGACAGATACGCAGTATTTT	CSGRRGIGTDTQYF
TRBJ2-1	TRBD2	-	TRBV9	TGTGCCAGCAGCGCGCTAGCGGGAGGGCCAAAGAATGAGCAGTTCTTC	CASSALAGGPKNEQFF
TRBJ2-7	-	-	TRBV10-3	TGTGCCATCAGTGACTCTTTCGACAGAAGTCCCTACGAGCAGTACTTC	CAISDSFDRSPYEQYF
TRBJ1-2	-	-	TRBV9	TGTGCCAGCAGCGCCCCCGCCGAGGGACAAAACTATGGCTACACCTTC	CASSAPAEGQNYGYTF
TRBJ2-2	TRBD2	-	TRBV2	TGTGCCAGCAGTGTCCTAGCGGGAGATACCGGGGAGCTGTTTTTT	CASSVLAGDTGELFF
TRBJ1-5	TRBD1	-	TRBV5-6	TGTGCCAGCAGCTTGGGCGCGGGACAGAATCAGCCCCAGCATTTT	CASSLGAGQNQPQHF
TRBJ2-7	-	-	TRBV4-3	TGCGCCAGCAGCCTTAGGGGGGGGAACGAGCAGTACTTC	CASSLRGGNEQYF
TRBJ2-7	-	-	TRBV19	TGTGCCAGCAGCTCAGGAATTCCCTACGAGCAGTACTTC	CASSSGIPYEQYF
TRBJ2-7	-	few	TRBV9	TGTGCCAGCAGCGTAGCAGAGAGGCCCTCCGAGCAGTACTTC	CASSVAERPSEQYF
TRBJ2-7	-	-	TRBV7-2	TGTGCCAGCAGCCCGGGGGAAAGGGTGGCCTACGAGCAGTACTTC	CASSPGERVAYEQYF
TRBJ2-1	TRBD1	-	TRBV7-2	TGTGCCAGCAGCTTTTCCGGGACAGGGGGAGGAGAGGAGCAGTTCTTC	CASSFSGTGGGEEQFF
TRBJ1-5	TRBD1	once	TRBV6-2/TRBV6-3	TGTGCCAGCAGTTACAAGGGGGCGATGGATCAGCCCCAGCATTTT	CASSYKGAMDQPQHF
TRBJ1-6	TRBD1	-	TRBV5-1	TGCGCCAGCAGCGGATTGACAGGGGAGAAGGATTCACCCCTCCACTTT	CASSGLTGEKDSPLHF
TRBJ1-1	-	-	TRBV5-6	TGTGCCAGCAGCTTGTACAGTGCAACGGAAGCTTTCTTT	CASSLYSATEAFF
TRBJ2-7	-	once	TRBV28	TGTGCCAGCAGTTCAAACAGGGCCGAGCAGTACTTC	CASSSNRAEQYF
TRBJ2-4	-	-	TRBV6-5	TGTGCCAGCAGTACAGCCTTATTAGCCAAAAACATTCAGTACTTC	CASSTALLAKNIQYF
TRBJ2-1	-	-	TRBV19	TGTGCCAGTAGTATAGGGGCAAATGAGCAGTTCTTC	CASSIGANEQFF
TRBJ2-7	-	-	TRBV28	TGTGCCAGCAGCTGGACATACGAGCAGTACTTC	CASSWTYEQYF
TRBJ1-2	-	-	TRBV6-6	TGTGCCAGCAGTTACAAAGTCAACAGGGTCGAAGGCTACACCTTC	CASSYKVNRVEGYTF
TRBJ1-1	TRBD1	-	TRBV29-1	TGCAGCGTTCTGGACAGGGCCAACACTGAAGCTTTCTTT	CSVLDRANTEAFF
TRBJ2-1	TRBD2	-	TRBV5-4	TGTGCCAGCAGCGTGGACACCACGGGTAGCGGGAGGTGGTACAATGAGCAGTTCTTC	CASSVDTTGSGRWYNEQFF
TRBJ1-3	-	-	TRBV10-3	TGTGCCATCAGTGAGGGGCAGCCAGGAAACACCATATATTTT	CAISEGQPGNTIYF
TRBJ1-4	TRBD1	-	TRBV5-1	TGCGCCAGCAGCACGGGACAGTCTAATGAAAAACTGTTTTTT	CASSTGQSNEKLFF
TRBJ1-6	-	-	TRBV6-5	TGTGCCAGCAGTTCGGGCAGGGGCTCCTATAATTCACCCCTCCACTTT	CASSSGRGSYNSPLHF
TRBJ2-7	-	-	TRBV21-1	TGTGCCAGCAGCGGCCGGGACAGCTACGAGCAGTACTTC	CASSGRDSYEQYF
TRBJ2-5	-	-	TRBV5-1	TGCGCCAGCAGCTTGGCAGAAGAGACCCAGTACTTC	CASSLAEETQYF
TRBJ1-1	-	-	TRBV19	TGTGCCAGTAGTCGCCAGTCCGGGGGGACTGAAGCTTTCTTT	CASSRQSGGTEAFF
TRBJ2-6	-	-	TRBV11-3	TGTGCCAGCAGCCATATCCGAGGCCCCGGGGCCAACGTCCTGACTTTC	CASSHIRGPGANVLTF
TRBJ2-1	TRBD1	once	TRBV5-1	TGCGCCAGCAGCCTGACAGGGTACAATGAGCAGTTCTTC	CASSLTGYNEQFF
TRBJ2-2	-	-	TRBV5-8	TGTGCCAGCAGCTTGAATTTGGGCAGGGGCCCAAGTTCCGGGGAGCTGTTTTTT	CASSLNLGRGPSSGELFF
TRBJ2-7	TRBD1	-	TRBV29-1	TGCAGCGTCGTTGGGACAGGGAGCTCCTACGAGCAGTACTTC	CSVVGTGSSYEQYF
TRBJ1-5	-	-	TRBV24-1	TGTGCCACCAGTCTTTCAGGAAATCAGCCCCAGCATTTT	CATSLSGNQPQHF
TRBJ1-6	TRBD1	-	TRBV5-1	TGCGCCAGCAGTTTAGGACAGGGTCGTAATTCACCCCTCCACTTT	CASSLGQGRNSPLHF
TRBJ2-1	-	-	TRBV21-1	TGTGCCAGCAGCAAGGGGGCATATGAGCAGTTCTTC	CASSKGAYEQFF
TRBJ2-7	-	-	TRBV27	TGTGCCAGCAGTTTATCTTCAGGGGACTACGAGCAGTACTTC	CASSLSSGDYEQYF
TRBJ2-2	-	-	TRBV12-3/TRBV12-4	TGTGCCAGCAGTTTAGGAGGGTCCGGGGAGCTGTTTTTT	CASSLGGSGELFF
TRBJ1-3	TRBD1	-	TRBV2	TGTGCCAGCAGCCGGGACAGGGGCCGGGACACCATATATTTT	CASSRDRGRDTIYF
TRBJ1-1	-	-	TRBV5-6	TGTGCCAGCAGCCCGGACGGGACATACAACACTGAAGCTTTCTTT	CASSPDGTYNTEAFF
TRBJ2-4	-	-	TRBV7-2	TGTGCCAGCAGACCGGGACTCTTGGAAAACATTCAGTACTTC	CASRPGLLENIQYF
TRBJ2-1	TRBD2	-	TRBV13	TGTGCCAGCAGCTTAGTAGAAGCGGGAGGGGGGAATGAGCAGTTCTTC	CASSLVEAGGGNEQFF
TRBJ2-7	-	-	TRBV12-3/TRBV12-4	TGCGCCAGCAGTTTAGCAGCCGGGGAGCAGTACTTC	CASSLAAGEQYF
TRBJ2-7	-	-	TRBV7-6	TGTGCCAGCAGCTCCCAGGGAACCGAGCAGTACTTC	CASSSQGTEQYF
TRBJ1-1	-	-	TRBV6-5	TGTGCCAGCTACAGGTCCTGGGGCACTGAAGCTTTCTTT	CASYRSWGTEAFF